This T cell receptor (beta chain) comes out of a study of shared clonotypes between healthy human individuals (dated by TCRdb to 2020 to 2021). Broadly, across the study: A couple of women and a few men aged 18 to 49 years were included in the cohort. For each donor, three plates each were used for CD4 naive and CD4 memory, two plates were used for CD8 naive, and one plate was used for CD8 memory. The study deeply sequenced blood TCR repertoires of roughly five healthy adults to estimate repertoire size and the extent of clonotype sharing between individuals. To increase sequencing depth and limit assay-specific biases, TCR repertoire library preparation and sequencing were carried out by different laboratories using diverse techniques. Between about 0.8 and 9 billion PBMCs per donor were obtained by leukapheresis.

Results the study describes overall, beyond this receptor: Only blood was sampled, and tissue TCR repertoires likely differ from those in blood. Even with the large sequencing depth, rarefaction of the sorted-subset datasets indicated that sequencing was incomplete. Pairwise subsampling led to the expectation that sequencing depth would affect the degree of clonotype sharing among donors. Estimated clonotype richness was generally larger for naive than for memory subsets. The small number of donors limited the genetic and exposure-history diversity represented. Sharing across a few donors was observed for roughly 5% of naive CD4, less than 4% of naive CD8, 2.3% of memory CD4, and about 0.4% of memory CD8 clonotypes. Higher generation probabilities were observed for clonotypes shared by all four sorted-subset donors than for non-shared clonotypes.

A note on this clone: Which antigen it targets is not known. The input lacks base qualities; no much larger clone sits a single base away.

Using the deep immunoSEQ assay, multiplex PCR amplified TCR CDR3 regions from genomic DNA. For each cell subset, the extracted genomic DNA was distributed evenly across all wells of several immunoSEQ 96-well plates, and each plate served as one replicate. For sorted subsets, 150 to 250 ng genomic DNA, equal to 30,000 or so T cell genomes, was loaded into each replicate PCR. Purified libraries were measured with a Qubit 3.0 fluorometer, size-checked on a Bioanalyzer 2100, and measured again with the KAPA Library Quantification kit. Each immunoSEQ 96-well plate was sequenced on its own single-read 150-cycle Illumina NextSeq 550 flow cell. The authors' pipeline ran thus. Because the immunoSEQ output included only junctional sequences and no quality scores, the filtering could not be the same as the filtering used for full-length reads. Sequences were annotated with PyIR, a Python wrapper for IgBLAST v1.9, and V/J genes and CDR3 were assigned using IMGT germline references. Reads with weak V/J assignments (E-value above 1e-6), missing CDR3, stop codons, out-of-frame junctions, or ambiguous translated residues were removed. V3J clonotypes were defined by identical inferred V gene, J gene, and CDR3 amino acid sequence. Percentage overlap between repertoires was computed as shared unique clonotypes divided by the size of the smaller repertoire. Three approaches were used to assess repertoire richness: RTK rarefaction, the Chao1 estimator, and Recon v2.1 estimates of unobserved clonotypes. For all TCRbeta clonotypes obtained by the gDNA method from a handful of donors, generation probabilities were computed with OLGA. Not all clones reach the TCRdb copy of this immuneACCESS table, which keeps in-frame sequences only. Checked studies attribute under half of the gap to unresolved V genes and leave the rest unexplained. V and J calls and clone size are given by that table; D and trimming were obtained from the DNA. Across this sample there are 1,400,000 or so clones, with less than 99% seen only once. The top ten clonotypes cover about 0.4% of the sample.

The CDR3 runs 14 amino acids, cysteine and phenylalanine included. This entry keeps only the CDR3 DNA: 42 bases, framed from base 1. CDR1 and CDR2 are drawn from the germline V gene: SGHRS, YFSETQ. Trimming takes 3 bases off V and 7 bases off J; junction bases not matched to a gene: 7. The donors were healthy, HIV-negative adults who had no recently reported acute infections or vaccinations. Every donor was a Caucasian adult residing in Nashville, Tennessee, USA. CD4+ T cells were enriched by magnetic negative selection, after which naive cells were positively selected on CD45RA and the negative fraction was taken as the memory subset. Blood was collected by leukapheresis, and PBMCs were isolated by Ficoll-Histopaque density gradient centrifugation and then cryopreserved in liquid nitrogen vapor phase. Analytical flow cytometry was used to check the purity and quantity of every magnetically sorted T cell population. Genomic DNA was isolated from each sorted fraction and quantified by UV absorbance on a Nanodrop 2000c.

The sequencing input was naive CD4+ T cells sorted from blood. What the cell subset or site label conveys for this sample: CD45RA+ positively selected. This TCR came from a man under 40 in good health. The chain is assembled from TRBV5-1 and TRBJ1-1; 9 bases in the junction line up with TRBD1. For the CDR3, the sequence is CASSYDPGQGEAFF. At the DNA level, the sequence is TGCGCCAGCAGCTACGACCCGGGACAGGGTGAAGCTTTCTTT. Beyond the CDR3, the reference TRBV5-1 and TRBJ1-1 genes provide the residues; the full variable domain reads: KAGVTQTPRYLIKTRGQQVTLSCSPISGHRSVSWYQQTPGQGLQFLFEYFSETQRNKGNFPGRFSGRQFSNSRSEMNVSTLELGDSALYLCASSYDPGQGEAFFGQGTRLTVV.